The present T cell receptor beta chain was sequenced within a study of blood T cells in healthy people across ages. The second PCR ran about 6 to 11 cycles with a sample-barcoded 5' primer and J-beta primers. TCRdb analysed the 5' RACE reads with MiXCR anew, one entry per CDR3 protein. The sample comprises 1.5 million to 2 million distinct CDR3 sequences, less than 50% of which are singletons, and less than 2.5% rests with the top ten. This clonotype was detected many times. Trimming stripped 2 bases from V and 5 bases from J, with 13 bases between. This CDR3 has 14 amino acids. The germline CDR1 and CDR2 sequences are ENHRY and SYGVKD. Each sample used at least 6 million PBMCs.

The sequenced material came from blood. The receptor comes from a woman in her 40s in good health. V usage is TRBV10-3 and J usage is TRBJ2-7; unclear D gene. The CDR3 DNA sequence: TGTGCCATCAGTGAGGAGATTCAGACCAACGAGCAGTACTTC. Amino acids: CAISEEIQTNEQYF.